The entry below gives a single TCR beta chain sequence along with its context. Its antigen is not identified. These data are taken from a study of cytomegalovirus exposure and HLA in healthy donors. At the level of the study: The 90 to 150 validation repertoires and the 666 first-cohort repertoires shared a platform, a later analysis reported.

General study results and limits: Most TCR sequences proved rare, with some public TCRs found in many donors. The study put about 180 TCR beta chains on its list as cytomegalovirus-associated.

Produced via immunoSEQ multiplex PCR; TCRdb's table is partial and in-frame only. The top ten hold around 6.7% of the sample, which has around 180,000 clones, around 84% seen once. Sample: PBMCs. The sequence came from a man between 18 and 29 years old in good health and CMV-seropositive.

CDR3 loop: CASSSRRTSGQYF. The CDR3 DNA sequence: TGTGCCAGCAGTTCTAGAAGGACTAGCGGACAGTACTTC. This chain connects TRBV11-2 to TRBJ2-7; TRBD2 agrees at 10 bases. Germline V lookup: CDR1 SGHAT, CDR2 FQNNGV. V lost 6 bases and J lost 10; bases outside the gene matches: 9. The CDR3 length is 13 residues. The full variable domain, completed using reference TRBV11-2 and TRBJ2-7, is EAGVAQSPRYKIIEKRQSVAFWCNPISGHATLYWYQQILGQGPKLLIQFQNNGVVDDSQLPKDRFSAERLKGVDSTLKIQPAKLEDSAVYLCASSSRRTSGQYFGPGTRLTVT.